Sequencing of this TCR beta chain was carried out in a study of blood T cell repertoires in COVID-19. Turning to the study itself: The analysed material was cDNA or gDNA that came from T cells, B-cell-depleted T cells, or PBMCs.

The Seattle patients joined while their infection was active and were tracked longitudinally afterward. Original analysis: Counts of nucleated cells, estimated from reference gene primer amplification, were obtained. TCRdb's copy holds only in-frame clones and misses some; the assay was immunoSEQ multiplex PCR. V and J calls and clone size are as listed in that table; D and trimming were resolved from the DNA. The sample lists 120,000 to 150,000 clones, 70% to 90% occurring once. J was trimmed by 3 bases and V by 1 base; bases with no gene match: 9. This CDR3 is built from 17 residues. CDR1 LGHDT and CDR2 YNNKEL come from the germline V gene (reference sequence).

The sequenced sample was peripheral blood. This chain links TRBV3-1 (or the pseudogene TRBV3-2) with TRBJ2-3; TRBD1 matches at 8 bases. This receptor was obtained from an older woman with COVID-19, enrolled during active disease. CDR3 in DNA: TGTGCCAGCAGCCAAGGGCAGGGGGCCTTTATTACAGATACGCAGTATTTT. Its protein is CASSQGQGAFITDTQYF.